This entry lists 22 T cell receptor beta chains sequenced from one sample in a study of control samples from healthy donors and cancer patients. The protocol was immunoSEQ multiplex PCR, while the TCRdb copy is restricted to in-frame clones and leaves out a portion. The top ten clones hold 2.9% of a sample with about 69,000 clones, approximately 84% of them seen once. Input material: PBMCs. The receptor source for this set is a woman between 45 and 60 years old with lung cancer.

The chain uses TRBV9 and TRBJ1-6, with D unresolved. The V gene's germline CDR1 is SGDLS and CDR2 YYNGEE. V was cut by 4 bases and J by 0 bases, with 17 bases left in between. The CDR3 has 18 amino acids. CDR3 nucleotides: TGTGCCAGCAGCAAAAGAGGCGAGGATAGCTCCTATAATTCACCCCTCCACTTT. Amino acids: CASSKRGEDSSYNSPLHF.

The chain combines TRBV5-1 with TRBJ1-1, with unresolved D. CDR3 length equals 14 residues. CDR1 and CDR2 from the germline V gene are SGHRS and YFSETQ. Between the trimmed V and J ends, which lost 7 bases and 0 bases, there was a span of 13 bases. CDR3 region: CASSTAGLNTEAFF. The CDR3 coding sequence is TGCGCCAGCTCGACCGCCGGGTTGAACACTGAAGCTTTCTTT.

In nucleotides, the CDR3 is TGTGCCAGCAGCAAGGACAGGAGCAATCAGCCCCAGCATTTT. It yields the protein CASSKDRSNQPQHF. The V gene is TRBV2, the J gene TRBJ1-5, with 7 bases identical to TRBD1. The trim removed 6 bases at V and 1 base at J, leaving 3 bases unmatched. Germline V gene sequence: CDR1 SNHLY, CDR2 FYNNEI. This CDR3 spans 14 amino acids.

The chain is built from TRBV5-1 and TRBJ2-5, with 13 bases lining up with TRBD2. After removal of 3 bases from V and 4 bases from J, the junction contained 3 bases not matched to a gene. The CDR3 has 15 residues. Germline CDR1 is SGHRS and CDR2 is YFSETQ. The CDR3 sequence: CASSSGLAGAETQYF. In DNA form, the CDR3 reads TGCGCCAGCAGCTCCGGACTAGCGGGGGCAGAGACCCAGTACTTC. Looking up the rest from reference TRBV5-1 and TRBJ2-5 gives the full variable domain: KAGVTQTPRYLIKTRGQQVTLSCSPISGHRSVSWYQQTPGQGLQFLFEYFSETQRNKGNFPGRFSGRQFSNSRSEMNVSTLELGDSALYLCASSSGLAGAETQYFGPGTRLLVL.

The CDR3: CASSPFWGSRNTIYF. The CDR3 coding sequence is TGTGCCAGCAGCCCTTTCTGGGGCAGCAGAAACACCATATATTTT. The chain recombines TRBV3-1 (or the pseudogene TRBV3-2) with TRBJ1-3; D is possibly TRBD1 (5 bases). The CDR3 loop spans 15 amino acids. With 4 bases removed from V and 5 bases from J, the gap between germline ends came to 15 bases. The V gene's germline CDR1 is LGHDT and CDR2 YNNKEL (reference sequence).

V is TRBV6-2 or TRBV6-3 and J is TRBJ2-4; D might be TRBD1 or TRBD2, each matching 5 bases. Germline V CDR1 and CDR2: MNHEY, SVGEGT. This CDR3 is built from 14 residues. V dropped 4 bases and J dropped 7 bases, with 14 bases sitting between them. The CDR3 DNA reads as TGTGCCAGCAGTTCCCCAGGGACCGAGAACATTCAGTACTTC. This codes for CASSSPGTENIQYF.

The CDR3 nucleotides are TGCGCCAGCAGGATGGACGCTTCGAACACCGGGGAGCTGTTTTTT. It is translated as CASRMDASNTGELFF. The chain recombines TRBV5-1 with TRBJ2-2; D gene uncertain. The CDR3 sequence is 15 residues long. Trimming shortened V by 5 bases and J by 0 bases, and 11 bases separated the two germline ends. In germline, CDR1 is SGHRS, CDR2 YFSETQ.

The chain has TRBV9 and TRBJ2-1, with D perhaps matching TRBD1 (6 bases). The CDR3 extends over 14 amino acids. The V end was cut by 0 bases, the J end by 2 bases, with 6 bases between. The V gene's germline CDR1 is SGDLS and CDR2 YYNGEE. CDR3 nucleotides: TGTGCCAGCAGCGTAGGGGACACCTACAATGAGCAGTTCTTC. Amino acid sequence: CASSVGDTYNEQFF.

Of note for this clone: Other nucleotide sequences from this sample produce the same CDR3. The chain employs TRBV5-6 and TRBJ2-6; a possible D gene is TRBD2 (5 bases). Trimming shortened V by 0 bases and J by 2 bases, and 6 bases separated the two germline ends. The CDR3 loop spans 15 amino acids. CDR1 and CDR2 (germline): SGHDT, YYEEEE. This CDR3 reads CASSLGGPGANVLTF. For the CDR3, the DNA is TGTGCCAGCAGCTTGGGAGGGCCTGGGGCCAACGTCCTGACTTTC. The complete variable domain, with remaining parts taken from reference TRBV5-6 and TRBJ2-6, reads DAGVTQSPTHLIKTRGQQVTLRCSPKSGHDTVSWYQQALGQGPQFIFQYYEEEERQRGNFPDRFSGHQFPNYSSELNVNALLLGDSALYLCASSLGGPGANVLTFGAGSRLTVL.

This chain connects TRBV7-2 to TRBJ1-2; the D gene is possibly TRBD1 (6 bases). CDR1 is SGHTA and CDR2 is FQGNSA in the germline V gene. Trimming took 5 bases from V and 2 from J, leaving 15 bases between them. This CDR3 spans 15 amino acids. The CDR3 DNA follows: TGTGCCAGCAGCGACCGGGGGCGGGAGAACTATGGCTACACCTTC. This encodes CASSDRGRENYGYTF. Together with reference TRBV7-2 and TRBJ1-2, the CDR3 gives the full variable domain: GAGVSQSPSNKVTEKGKDVELRCDPISGHTALYWYRQSLGQGLEFLIYFQGNSAPDKSGLPSDRFSAERTGGSVSTLTIQRTQQEDSAVYLCASSDRGRENYGYTFGSGTRLTVV.

J is TRBJ1-2 and V is TRBV4-3, with TRBD1 as a possible D gene (5 bases). The CDR3 runs to 15 residues. V lost 0 bases to trimming and J lost 6 bases, with 14 bases between them. CDR1 and CDR2 from the germline V gene are LGHNA and YSLEER. Written as DNA, the CDR3 is TGCGCCAGCAGCCAAGAGGTCCGGACACCGAATGGCTACACCTTC. This codes for CASSQEVRTPNGYTF.

The genes are TRBV5-5 and TRBJ2-1; D is unresolved. Per the germline V gene, CDR1 is SGHKS and CDR2 is YYEKEE (reference sequence). The CDR3 is made up of 14 amino acids. V was shortened by 3 bases and J by 9 bases, with 16 bases between the two germline ends. CDR3 region: CASSSLTATGEQFF. The CDR3 nucleotides read TGTGCCAGCAGCTCGTTGACGGCGACTGGTGAGCAGTTCTTC.

J is TRBJ2-7 and V is TRBV3-1 (or the pseudogene TRBV3-2); D possibly corresponds to TRBD2 (6 bases). Trimming stripped 4 bases from V and 4 bases from J, with 26 bases between. This CDR3 has 18 residues. The germline V gene encodes CDR1 LGHDT and CDR2 YNNKEL (reference sequence). CDR3 sequence (DNA): TGTGCCAGCAGCCCCCCGGGACTCAGCCCCCGACTAAAATACGAGCAGTACTTC. The encoded protein is CASSPPGLSPRLKYEQYF.

This chain connects TRBV6-2 or TRBV6-3 to TRBJ1-2, with no clear D. Germline V gene lookup returns CDR1 MNHEY and CDR2 SVGEGT. V lost 5 bases and J lost 6, with 13 bases in between. The CDR3 is 13 amino acids. In DNA form, the CDR3 reads TGTGCCAGCAGTACGCTTTTCTGGGATGGCTACACCTTC. The encoded protein is CASSTLFWDGYTF.

The chain recombines TRBV5-1 with TRBJ1-1, with D unclear. V gave up 0 bases and J gave up 2 bases, with 8 bases separating them. Germline CDR1 reads SGHRS; CDR2 reads YFSETQ. CDR3 size: 14 residues. The DNA for the CDR3 is TGCGCCAGCAGCTTGGGCAGCGGAAACACTGAAGCTTTCTTT. Translating gives CASSLGSGNTEAFF.

The chain recombines TRBV7-6 with TRBJ2-2, with 7 bases identical to TRBD1. This CDR3 comprises 17 residues. Germline lookup yields CDR1 SGHVS and CDR2 FNYEAQ. The V and J ends lost 5 bases and 4 bases, in that order; junction bases with no gene match: 13. Here the CDR3 DNA reads TGTGCCAGCAGCGCGTTACAGGGGAGTGAGACCACCGGGGAGCTGTTTTTT. Amino acids: CASSALQGSETTGELFF.

The CDR3 loop is CATSGVSSNQPQHF. As DNA, the CDR3 is TGTGCCACCAGTGGGGTGTCTAGCAATCAGCCCCAGCATTTT. The chain couples TRBV24-1 to TRBJ1-5; no clear D gene. V was shortened by 5 bases and J by 0 bases, with 7 bases between the two germline ends. The V gene's germline CDR1 is KGHDR and CDR2 SFDVKD. This CDR3 is 14 amino acids long.

The rearrangement joins TRBV27 to TRBJ1-5; D gene unclear. Between the trimmed V and J ends, which lost 5 bases and 4 bases, there was a span of 12 bases. From germline, CDR1 is MNHEY and CDR2 SMNVEV (reference sequence). This CDR3 spans 14 amino acids. CDR3 region: CASSLSGFNQPQHF. In nucleotides, the CDR3 is TGTGCCAGCAGTCTGTCGGGTTTTAATCAGCCCCAGCATTTT.

The chain carries TRBV7-8 and TRBJ1-5, with TRBD1 identical over 7 bases. Germline V gene data show CDR1 as SGHVS and CDR2 as FQNEAQ. The V and J ends lost 5 bases and 0 bases, in that order; junction bases with no gene match: 7. CDR3 length equals 16 residues. The CDR3 sequence is CASSEPGGVSNQPQHF. The CDR3 DNA reads as TGTGCCAGCAGCGAACCAGGGGGTGTTAGCAATCAGCCCCAGCATTTT.

The sample holds a few counts of this clone. This chain links TRBV4-2 with TRBJ1-1, with D possibly matching TRBD1 (5 bases). The CDR3 runs to 15 residues. The germline CDR1 and CDR2 sequences are LGHNA and YNFKEQ. Trimming stripped 1 base from V and 3 bases from J, with 12 bases between. The CDR3 loop reads CASSQVWGGYTEAFF. The CDR3, as DNA: TGTGCCAGCAGCCAAGTTTGGGGGGGGTACACTGAAGCTTTCTTT.

This chain joins TRBV5-4 and TRBJ1-1; D is possibly TRBD1 (6 bases). V lost 2 bases and J lost 1, with 9 bases in between. The CDR3 totals 14 residues. From germline, CDR1 is SGHNT and CDR2 YYREEE (reference sequence). This CDR3 reads CASSFTGQNTEAFF. CDR3 sequence (DNA): TGTGCCAGCAGCTTCACAGGGCAGAACACTGAAGCTTTCTTT.

The chain has TRBV18 and TRBJ2-3; D remains unclear. Germline V gives CDR1 KGHSH, CDR2 LQKENI. Trimming left V 2 bases short and J 5 bases short, with 5 bases between. CDR3 size: 12 residues. The CDR3 is CASSPEVDTQYF. In nucleotides, the CDR3 is TGTGCCAGCTCACCAGAGGTAGATACGCAGTATTTT.